This is a list of T cell receptor beta chains from one sample in a study of blood T cell repertoires in COVID-19. Data came from immunoSEQ multiplex PCR; TCRdb stores just in-frame clones and leaves some out. The data contain roughly 240,000 clones, roughly 85% of them singletons. Source material: PBMCs or T cells enriched from blood (not recorded which). Every receptor here comes from a middle-aged woman who had been exposed to COVID-19. Each CDR3 is given with its conserved first and last residue. The D gene is left open where the match is weak. The listing skips clone size in some rows; elsewhere it reads once, few, many or a size class.

clone size	J gene	V gene	D gene	CDR3 protein	CDR3 DNA
.	TRBJ2-3	TRBV5-8	.	CASSLGQLISTDTQYF	TGTGCCAGCAGCTTAGGACAGCTGATAAGCACAGATACGCAGTATTTT
once	TRBJ2-5	TRBV5-6	TRBD2	CASSPPQGLAGGGETQYF	TGTGCCAGCAGCCCCCCTCAGGGACTAGCGGGGGGAGGGGAGACCCAGTACTTC
.	TRBJ1-2	TRBV10-3	.	CAIREDRRLFYGYTF	TGTGCCATCAGGGAGGACAGACGGTTATTCTATGGCTACACCTTC
once	TRBJ2-2	TRBV6-5	.	CASSRHDTGELFF	TGTGCCAGCAGTCGACACGACACCGGGGAGCTGTTTTTT
.	TRBJ2-7	TRBV9	TRBD1	CASSVAPQGAYEQYF	TGTGCCAGCAGCGTAGCCCCCCAGGGGGCCTACGAGCAGTACTTC
.	TRBJ1-2	TRBV7-6	.	CASSLTESGGYTF	TGTGCCAGCAGCCTGACAGAGTCCGGGGGCTACACCTTC
once	TRBJ1-2	TRBV28	TRBD1	CASRSSGTGGHYGYTF	TGTGCCAGCCGATCCTCCGGGACAGGGGGTCACTATGGCTACACCTTC
.	TRBJ1-5	TRBV12-3/TRBV12-4	.	CASGTSGNQPQHF	TGTGCCAGCGGAACAAGCGGCAATCAGCCCCAGCATTTT
.	TRBJ1-1	TRBV5-1	.	CASSLSGEYTEAFF	TGCGCCAGCAGCTTGAGTGGGGAGTATACTGAAGCTTTCTTT
.	TRBJ2-7	TRBV30	.	CAWSFGGEQYF	TGTGCCTGGAGTTTCGGCGGCGAGCAGTACTTC
.	TRBJ2-2	TRBV7-3	.	CASSLTTGFAGELFF	TGTGCCAGCAGCTTAACGACCGGGTTCGCGGGGGAGCTGTTTTTT
once	TRBJ2-7	TRBV11-2	TRBD2	CASSHPGLGRAYEQYF	TGTGCCAGCAGCCACCCTGGACTAGGCAGAGCCTACGAGCAGTACTTC
once	TRBJ2-7	TRBV28	TRBD2	CASRLAGGTYEQYF	TGTGCCAGCAGATTAGCGGGGGGAACCTACGAGCAGTACTTC
.	TRBJ1-2	TRBV25-1	.	CASSESLREVEGYTF	TGTGCCAGCAGTGAGTCCCTGAGGGAGGTAGAGGGCTACACCTTC
once	TRBJ1-6	TRBV5-1	.	CASSPTGGVRNSPLHF	TGCGCCAGCAGCCCGACCGGGGGGGTCAGGAATTCACCCCTCCACTTT